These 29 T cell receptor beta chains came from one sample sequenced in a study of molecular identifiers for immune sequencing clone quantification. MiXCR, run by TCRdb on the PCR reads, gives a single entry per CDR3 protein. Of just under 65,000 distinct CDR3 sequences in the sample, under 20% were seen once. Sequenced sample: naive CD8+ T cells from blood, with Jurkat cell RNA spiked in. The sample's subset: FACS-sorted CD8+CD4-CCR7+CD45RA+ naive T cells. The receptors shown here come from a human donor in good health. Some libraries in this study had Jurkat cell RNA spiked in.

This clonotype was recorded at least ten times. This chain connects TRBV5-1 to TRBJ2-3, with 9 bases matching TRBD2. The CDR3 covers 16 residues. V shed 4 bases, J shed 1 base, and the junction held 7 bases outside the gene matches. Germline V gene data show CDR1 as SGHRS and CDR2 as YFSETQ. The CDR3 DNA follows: TGCGCCAGCAGCCCCGGCTGGACTAGCGGCACAGATACGCAGTATTTT. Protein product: CASSPGWTSGTDTQYF.

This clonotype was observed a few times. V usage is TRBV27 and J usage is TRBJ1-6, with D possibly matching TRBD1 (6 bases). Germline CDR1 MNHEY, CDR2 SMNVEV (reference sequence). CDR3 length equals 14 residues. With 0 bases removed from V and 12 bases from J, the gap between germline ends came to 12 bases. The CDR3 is CASSLSGGRLPLHF. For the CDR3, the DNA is TGTGCCAGCAGTTTATCCGGGGGCCGGTTACCCCTCCACTTT.

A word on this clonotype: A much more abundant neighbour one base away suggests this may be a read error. DNA of the CDR3: TGTGCCTGGAGTGGAGGAGTTGAGCAGCTCTTC. Translation gives CAWSGGVEQLF. V is TRBV30 and J is TRBJ2-1; D ambiguous. Germline V CDR1 and CDR2: GTSNPN, SVGIG (reference sequence). The CDR3 loop spans 11 amino acids.

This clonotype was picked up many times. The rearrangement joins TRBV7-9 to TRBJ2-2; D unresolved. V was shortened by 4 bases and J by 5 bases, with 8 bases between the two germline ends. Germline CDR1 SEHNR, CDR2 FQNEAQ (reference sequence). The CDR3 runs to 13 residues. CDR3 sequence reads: CASSSSTTGELFF. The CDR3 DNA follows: TGTGCCAGCAGCTCATCTACTACCGGGGAGCTGTTTTTT.

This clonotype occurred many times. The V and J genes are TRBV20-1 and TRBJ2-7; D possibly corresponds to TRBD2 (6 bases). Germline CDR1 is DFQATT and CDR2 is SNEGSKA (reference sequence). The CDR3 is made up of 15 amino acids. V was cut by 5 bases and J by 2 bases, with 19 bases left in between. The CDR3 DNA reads TGCAGTGCTGAGAGAAGTCTAGCGAGCACCTACGAGCAGTACTTC. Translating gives CSAERSLASTYEQYF.

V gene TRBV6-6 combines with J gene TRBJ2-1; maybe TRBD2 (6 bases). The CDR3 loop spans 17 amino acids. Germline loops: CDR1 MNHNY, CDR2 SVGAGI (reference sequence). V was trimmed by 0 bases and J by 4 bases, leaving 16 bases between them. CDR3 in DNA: TGTGCCAGCAGTTACTCGGTCAGGCTAGCGACGTACAATGAGCAGTTCTTC. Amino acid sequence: CASSYSVRLATYNEQFF.

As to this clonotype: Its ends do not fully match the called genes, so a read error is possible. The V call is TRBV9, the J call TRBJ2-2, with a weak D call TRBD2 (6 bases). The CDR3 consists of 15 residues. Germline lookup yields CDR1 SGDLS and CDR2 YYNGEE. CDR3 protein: CACSDRLASTGELFF. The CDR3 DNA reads TGTGCCTGCAGCGACCGTCTAGCGAGCACCGGGGAGCTGTTTTTT.

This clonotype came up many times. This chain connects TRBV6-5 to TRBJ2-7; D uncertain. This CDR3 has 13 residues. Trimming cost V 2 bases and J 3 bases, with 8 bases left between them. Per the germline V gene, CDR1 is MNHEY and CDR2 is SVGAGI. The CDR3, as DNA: TGTGCCAGCAGTTACGGGCAAAGCTACGAGCAGTACTTC. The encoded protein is CASSYGQSYEQYF.

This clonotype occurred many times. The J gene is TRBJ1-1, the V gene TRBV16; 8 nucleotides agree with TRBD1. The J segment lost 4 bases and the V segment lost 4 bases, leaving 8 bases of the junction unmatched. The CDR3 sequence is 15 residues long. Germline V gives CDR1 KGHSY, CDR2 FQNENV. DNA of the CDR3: TGTGCCAGCAGCCTCGGGGACAGGTTGGGCACTGAAGCTTTCTTT. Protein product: CASSLGDRLGTEAFF.

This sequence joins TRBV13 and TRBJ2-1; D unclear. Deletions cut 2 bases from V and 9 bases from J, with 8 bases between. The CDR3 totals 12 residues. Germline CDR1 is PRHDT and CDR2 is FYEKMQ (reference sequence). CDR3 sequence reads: CASSLLPPEQFF. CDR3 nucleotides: TGTGCCAGCAGCTTACTGCCCCCTGAGCAGTTCTTC.

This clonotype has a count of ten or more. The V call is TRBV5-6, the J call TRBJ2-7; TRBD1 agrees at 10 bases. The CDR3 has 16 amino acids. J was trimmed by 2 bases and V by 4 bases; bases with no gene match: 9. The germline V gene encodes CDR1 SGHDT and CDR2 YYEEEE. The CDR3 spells CASSPAFGTGAYEQYF. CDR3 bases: TGTGCCAGCAGCCCAGCTTTCGGGACAGGGGCCTACGAGCAGTACTTC. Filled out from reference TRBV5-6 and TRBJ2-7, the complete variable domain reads DAGVTQSPTHLIKTRGQQVTLRCSPKSGHDTVSWYQQALGQGPQFIFQYYEEEERQRGNFPDRFSGHQFPNYSSELNVNALLLGDSALYLCASSPAFGTGAYEQYFGPGTRLTVT.

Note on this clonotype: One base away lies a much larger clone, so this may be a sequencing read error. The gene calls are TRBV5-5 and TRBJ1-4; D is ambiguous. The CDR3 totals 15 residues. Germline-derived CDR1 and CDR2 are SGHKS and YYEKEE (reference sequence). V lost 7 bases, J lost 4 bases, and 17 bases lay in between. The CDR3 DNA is TGTGCCAGCGGTACCTCGGGCGGAGGTAATGAAAAACTGTTTTTT. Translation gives CASGTSGGGNEKLFF.

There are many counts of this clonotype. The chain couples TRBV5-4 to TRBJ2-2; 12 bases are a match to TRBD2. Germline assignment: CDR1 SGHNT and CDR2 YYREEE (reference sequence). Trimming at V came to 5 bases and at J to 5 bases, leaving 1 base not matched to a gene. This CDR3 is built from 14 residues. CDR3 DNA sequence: TGTGCCAGCAGGCTAGCGGGAGGGACCGGGGAGCTGTTTTTT. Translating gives CASRLAGGTGELFF.

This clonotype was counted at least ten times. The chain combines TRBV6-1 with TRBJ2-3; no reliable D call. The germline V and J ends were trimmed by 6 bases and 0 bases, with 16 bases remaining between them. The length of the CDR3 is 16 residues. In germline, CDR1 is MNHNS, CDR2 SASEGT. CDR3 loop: CASSPLSVLSTDTQYF. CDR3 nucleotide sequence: TGTGCCAGCAGCCCCCTGAGTGTCCTCAGCACAGATACGCAGTATTTT.

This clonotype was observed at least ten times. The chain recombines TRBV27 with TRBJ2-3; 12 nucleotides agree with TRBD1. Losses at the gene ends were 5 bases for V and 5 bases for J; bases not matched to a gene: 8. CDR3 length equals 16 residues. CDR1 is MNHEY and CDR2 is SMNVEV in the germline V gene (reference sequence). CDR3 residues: CASSPPGQGAIDTQYF. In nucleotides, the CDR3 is TGTGCCAGCAGTCCCCCGGGACAGGGGGCTATAGATACGCAGTATTTT.

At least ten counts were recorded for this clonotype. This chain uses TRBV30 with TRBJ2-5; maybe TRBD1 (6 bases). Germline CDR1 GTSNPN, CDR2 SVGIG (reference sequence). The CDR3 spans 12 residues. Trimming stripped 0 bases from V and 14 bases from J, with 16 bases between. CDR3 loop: CAWSVSDRRGYF. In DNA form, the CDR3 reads TGTGCCTGGAGTGTTTCAGACAGGCGAGGATACTTC.

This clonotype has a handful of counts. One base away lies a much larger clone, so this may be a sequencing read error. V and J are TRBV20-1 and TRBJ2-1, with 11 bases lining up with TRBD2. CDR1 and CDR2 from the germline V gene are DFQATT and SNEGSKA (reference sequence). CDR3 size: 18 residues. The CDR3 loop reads CSAREIIGTSGFYDEQFF. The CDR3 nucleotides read TGCAGTGCTAGGGAAATCATCGGGACTAGCGGATTCTACGATGAGCAGTTCTTC.

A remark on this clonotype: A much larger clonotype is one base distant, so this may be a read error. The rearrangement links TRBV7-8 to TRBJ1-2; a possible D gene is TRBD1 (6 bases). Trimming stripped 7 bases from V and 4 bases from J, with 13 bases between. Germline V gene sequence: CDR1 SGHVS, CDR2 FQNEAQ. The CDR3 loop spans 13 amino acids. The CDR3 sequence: CASTSTGLYGYTF. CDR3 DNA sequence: TGTGCCAGCACTTCGACAGGTCTCTATGGCTACACCTTC.

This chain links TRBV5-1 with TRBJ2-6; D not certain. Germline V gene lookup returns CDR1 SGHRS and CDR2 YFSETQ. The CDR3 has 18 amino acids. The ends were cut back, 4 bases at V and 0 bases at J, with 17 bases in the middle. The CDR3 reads CASSLKLGTFSGANVLTF. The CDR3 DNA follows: TGCGCCAGCAGCCTGAAGCTAGGAACTTTCTCTGGGGCCAACGTCCTGACTTTC.

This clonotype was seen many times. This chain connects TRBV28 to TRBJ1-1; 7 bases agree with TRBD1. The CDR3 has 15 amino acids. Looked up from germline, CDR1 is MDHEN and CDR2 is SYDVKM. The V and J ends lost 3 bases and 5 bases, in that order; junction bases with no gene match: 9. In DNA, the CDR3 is TGTGCCAGCAGTTTCCCAAGACAGGGTCAGACTGAAGCTTTCTTT. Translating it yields CASSFPRQGQTEAFF.

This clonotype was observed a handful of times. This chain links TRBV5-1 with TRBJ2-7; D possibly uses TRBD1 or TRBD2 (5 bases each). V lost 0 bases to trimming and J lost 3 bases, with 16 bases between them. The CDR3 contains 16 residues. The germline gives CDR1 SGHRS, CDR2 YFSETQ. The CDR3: CASSLASGRFYYEQYF. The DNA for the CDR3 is TGCGCCAGCAGCTTGGCCTCGGGACGGTTTTACTACGAGCAGTACTTC.

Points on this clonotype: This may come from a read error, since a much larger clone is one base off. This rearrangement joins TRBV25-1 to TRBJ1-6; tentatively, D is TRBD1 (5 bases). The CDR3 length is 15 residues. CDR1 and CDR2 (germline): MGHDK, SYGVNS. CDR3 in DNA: TGTCCCAGCAGTCCTTTTTCGGGGGGGAACTCACCCCTCCACTTT. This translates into CPSSPFSGGNSPLHF. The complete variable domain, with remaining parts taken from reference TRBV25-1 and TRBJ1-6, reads EADIYQTPRYLVIGTGKKITLECSQTMGHDKMYWYQQDPGMELHLIHYSYGVNSTEKGDLSSESTVSRIRTEHFPLTLESARPSHTSQYLCPSSPFSGGNSPLHFGNGTRLTVT.

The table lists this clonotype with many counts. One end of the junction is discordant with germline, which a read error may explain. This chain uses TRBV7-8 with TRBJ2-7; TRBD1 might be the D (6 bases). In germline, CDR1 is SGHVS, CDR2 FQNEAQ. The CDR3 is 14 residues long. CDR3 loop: CASSLGVSGGRADF. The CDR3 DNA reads TGTGCCAGCAGCTTAGGAGTTAGTGGGGGCAGGGCGGACTTC.

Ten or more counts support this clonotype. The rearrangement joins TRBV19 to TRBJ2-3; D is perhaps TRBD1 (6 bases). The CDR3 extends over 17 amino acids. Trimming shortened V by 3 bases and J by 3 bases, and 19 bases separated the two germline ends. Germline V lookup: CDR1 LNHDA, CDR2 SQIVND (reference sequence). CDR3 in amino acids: CASSIEDSVLDTDTQYF. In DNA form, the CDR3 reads TGTGCCAGTAGTATTGAGGACAGTGTCCTTGATACAGATACGCAGTATTTT.

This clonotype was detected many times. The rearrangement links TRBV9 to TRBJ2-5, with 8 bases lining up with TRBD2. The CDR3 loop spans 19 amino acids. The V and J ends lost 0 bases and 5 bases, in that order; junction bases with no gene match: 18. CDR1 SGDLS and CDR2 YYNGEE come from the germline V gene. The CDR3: CASSVDVASGYLPRETQYF. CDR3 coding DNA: TGTGCCAGCAGCGTAGACGTGGCTAGCGGGTACCTCCCGCGGGAGACCCAGTACTTC.

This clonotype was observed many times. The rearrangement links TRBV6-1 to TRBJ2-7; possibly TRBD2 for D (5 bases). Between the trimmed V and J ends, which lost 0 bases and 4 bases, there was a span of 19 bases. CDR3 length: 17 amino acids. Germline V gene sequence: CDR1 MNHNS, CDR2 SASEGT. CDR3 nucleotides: TGTGCCAGCAGTGAAGCGTTGGGGAGAATATCGGGGTACGAGCAGTACTTC. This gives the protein CASSEALGRISGYEQYF.

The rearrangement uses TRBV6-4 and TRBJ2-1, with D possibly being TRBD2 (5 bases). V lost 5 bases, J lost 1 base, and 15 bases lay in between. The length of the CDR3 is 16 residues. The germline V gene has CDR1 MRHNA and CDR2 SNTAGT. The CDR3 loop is CASSPREGVSYNEQFF. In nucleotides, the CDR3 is TGTGCCAGCAGTCCGAGGGAAGGTGTATCCTACAATGAGCAGTTCTTC.

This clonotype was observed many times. The CDR3 spells CASSLWATDTQYF. The DNA of the CDR3 is TGTGCCAGCAGTTTATGGGCGACAGATACGCAGTATTTT. The chain has TRBV27 and TRBJ2-3, with D hard to call. Germline V CDR1 and CDR2: MNHEY, SMNVEV (reference sequence). V shed 1 base and J shed 3 bases, with 5 bases lying between them. This CDR3 is built from 13 residues.

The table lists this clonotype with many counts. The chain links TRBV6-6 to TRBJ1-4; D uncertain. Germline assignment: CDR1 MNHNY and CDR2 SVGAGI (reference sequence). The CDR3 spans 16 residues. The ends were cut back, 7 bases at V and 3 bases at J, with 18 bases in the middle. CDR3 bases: TGTGCCAGCACCGTAGGGCCGGGGAACCCTAATGAAAAACTGTTTTTT. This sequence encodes CASTVGPGNPNEKLFF.